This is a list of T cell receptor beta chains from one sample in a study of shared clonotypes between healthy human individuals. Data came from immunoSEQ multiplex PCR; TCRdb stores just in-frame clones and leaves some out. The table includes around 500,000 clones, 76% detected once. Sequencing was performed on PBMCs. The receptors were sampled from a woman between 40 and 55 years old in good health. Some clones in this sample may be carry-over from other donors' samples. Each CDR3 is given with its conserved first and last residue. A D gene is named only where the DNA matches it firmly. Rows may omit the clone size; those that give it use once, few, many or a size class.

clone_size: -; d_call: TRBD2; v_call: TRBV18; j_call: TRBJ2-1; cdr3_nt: TGTGCCAGCTCACCGGGACTAGCGGGAGATGAGCAGTTCTTC; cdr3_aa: CASSPGLAGDEQFF
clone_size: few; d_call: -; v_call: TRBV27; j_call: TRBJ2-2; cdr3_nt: TGTGCCAGCAGTTTACGTGTCAGTCTGGCCGGGGAGCTGTTTTTT; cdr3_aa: CASSLRVSLAGELFF
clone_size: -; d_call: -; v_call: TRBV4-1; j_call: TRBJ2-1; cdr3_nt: TGCGCCAGCAGCCAAGAGAGCTCCTACAATGAGCAGTTCTTC; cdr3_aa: CASSQESSYNEQFF
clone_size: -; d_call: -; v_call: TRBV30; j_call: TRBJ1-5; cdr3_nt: TGTGCCTGGAGTGCGCTAGGGTTTAATCAGCCCCAGCATTTT; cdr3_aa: CAWSALGFNQPQHF
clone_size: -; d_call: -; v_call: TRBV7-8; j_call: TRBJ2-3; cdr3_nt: TGTGCCAGCAGCTTATCGGGTTGGGCGAGCACAGATACGCAGTATTTT; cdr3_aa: CASSLSGWASTDTQYF
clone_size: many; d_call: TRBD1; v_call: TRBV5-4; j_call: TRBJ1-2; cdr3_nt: TGTGCCAGCAGCCTCGGGGACAGAGCTAACTATGGCTACACCTTC; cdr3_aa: CASSLGDRANYGYTF
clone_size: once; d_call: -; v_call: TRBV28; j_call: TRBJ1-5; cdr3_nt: TGTGCCAGCAGTTCAGGCAATCAGCCCCAGCATTTT; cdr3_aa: CASSSGNQPQHF
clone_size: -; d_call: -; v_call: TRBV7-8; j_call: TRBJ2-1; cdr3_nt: TGTGCCAGCAGCTTAGCAACCGGGAGCGGCGTGCAGTTCTTC; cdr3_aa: CASSLATGSGVQFF
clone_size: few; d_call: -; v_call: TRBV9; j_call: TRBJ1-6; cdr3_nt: TGTGCCAGCAGCGTAGAAGGGAGGGGTTCACCCCTCCACTTT; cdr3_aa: CASSVEGRGSPLHF
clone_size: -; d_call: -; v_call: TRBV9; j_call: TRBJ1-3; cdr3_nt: TGTGCCAGCAGCCCCCGAGGGGTTTCAGGGGCCGGAAACACCATATATTTT; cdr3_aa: CASSPRGVSGAGNTIYF
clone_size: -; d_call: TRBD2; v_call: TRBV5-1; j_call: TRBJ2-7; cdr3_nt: TGCGCCAGCAGCTTAACCTTAGCGGGGGTTAACTACGAGCAGTACTTC; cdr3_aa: CASSLTLAGVNYEQYF
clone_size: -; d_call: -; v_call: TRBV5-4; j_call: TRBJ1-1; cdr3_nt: TGTGCCAGCAGCTTTGCAGGCCTAAGTGAAGCTTTCTTT; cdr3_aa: CASSFAGLSEAFF
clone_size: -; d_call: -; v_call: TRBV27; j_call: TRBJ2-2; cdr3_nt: TGTGCCAGCAGTTTAGTGGGAAGGACCGGGGAGCTGTTTTTT; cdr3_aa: CASSLVGRTGELFF
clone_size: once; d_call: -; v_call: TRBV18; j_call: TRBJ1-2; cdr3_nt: TGTGCCAGCTCACCACGGCAGGGAGGGATGTATGGCTACACCTTC; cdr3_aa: CASSPRQGGMYGYTF
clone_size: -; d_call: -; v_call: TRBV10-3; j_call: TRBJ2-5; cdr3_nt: TGTGCCATCAGTGAGAGTCCAGGTATTAAGTACTTC; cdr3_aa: CAISESPGIKYF
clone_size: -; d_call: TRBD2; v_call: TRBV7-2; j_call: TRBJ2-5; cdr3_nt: TGTGCCAGCAGCTTAGCTAGCGGGAGTGTCCTATGGACCCAGTACTTC; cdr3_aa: CASSLASGSVLWTQYF
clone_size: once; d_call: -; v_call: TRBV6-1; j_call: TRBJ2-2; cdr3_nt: TGTGCCAGCACTAGCGCCTCGAACACCGGGGAGCTGTTTTTT; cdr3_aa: CASTSASNTGELFF
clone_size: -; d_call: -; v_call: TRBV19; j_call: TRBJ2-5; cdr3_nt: TGTGCCAGTAGTATCACGGGAGCCGCTCAGAACCAGTACTTC; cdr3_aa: CASSITGAAQNQYF
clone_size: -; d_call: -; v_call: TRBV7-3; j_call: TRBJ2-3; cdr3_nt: TGTGCCAGCAGCTATGGGACATCTAGCACAGATACGCAGTATTTT; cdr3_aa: CASSYGTSSTDTQYF
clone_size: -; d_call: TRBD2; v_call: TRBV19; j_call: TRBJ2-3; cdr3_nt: TGTGCCAGTAGTACCACTAGCGGGAGCACAGATACGCAGTATTTT; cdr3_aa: CASSTTSGSTDTQYF
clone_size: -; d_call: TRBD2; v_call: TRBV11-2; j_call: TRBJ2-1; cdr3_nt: TGTGCCAGCAGCGTGCTAGCGGGAGCCTACAATGAGCAGTTCTTC; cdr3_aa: CASSVLAGAYNEQFF
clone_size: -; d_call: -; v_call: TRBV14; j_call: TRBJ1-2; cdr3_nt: TGTGCCAGCAGCCAAGATCGGCAGGTCAACTATGGCTACACCTTC; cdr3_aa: CASSQDRQVNYGYTF
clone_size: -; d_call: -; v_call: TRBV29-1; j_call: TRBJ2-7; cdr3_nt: TGCAGCGTTGGGGAGGACATCTACGAGCAGTACTTC; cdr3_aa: CSVGEDIYEQYF
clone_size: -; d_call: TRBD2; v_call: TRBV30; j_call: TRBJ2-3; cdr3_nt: TGTGCCTGGAGTAGCGGGAGGTCCCATACTAGCACAGATACGCAGTATTTT; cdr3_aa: CAWSSGRSHTSTDTQYF
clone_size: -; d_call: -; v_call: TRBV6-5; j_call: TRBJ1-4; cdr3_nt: TGTGCCAGCAGTTACTCCAAGGCAGGGGCTGAAAAACTGTTTTTT; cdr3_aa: CASSYSKAGAEKLFF
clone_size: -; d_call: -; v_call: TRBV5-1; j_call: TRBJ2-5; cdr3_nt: TGCGCCAGCAGGGCTGGGGGAGGAATAGTAAAAGAGACCCAGTACTTC; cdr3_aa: CASRAGGGIVKETQYF
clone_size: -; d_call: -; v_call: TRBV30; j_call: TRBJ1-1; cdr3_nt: TGTGCCTGGACGGGGAGGACCCCTGAAGCTTTCTTT; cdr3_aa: CAWTGRTPEAFF
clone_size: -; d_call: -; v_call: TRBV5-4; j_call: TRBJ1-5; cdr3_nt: TGTGCCAGCAGTCGGACGGGGGGAAATAGCAATCAGCCCCAGCATTTT; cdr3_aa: CASSRTGGNSNQPQHF
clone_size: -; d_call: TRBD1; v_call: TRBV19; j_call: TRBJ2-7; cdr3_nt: TGTGCCAGTAGTTCAGGGACAGGGGGCGTCGACGAGCAGTACTTC; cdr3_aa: CASSSGTGGVDEQYF
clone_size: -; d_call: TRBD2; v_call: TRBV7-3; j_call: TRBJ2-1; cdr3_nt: TGTGCCAGCAGCCCAGGGACTAGCGGGATGGACAATGAGCAGTTCTTC; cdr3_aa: CASSPGTSGMDNEQFF
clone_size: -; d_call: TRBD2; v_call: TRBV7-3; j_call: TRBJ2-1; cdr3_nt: TGTGCCAGCAGCCGACTAGCGGGCGATGAGCAGTTCTTC; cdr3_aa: CASSRLAGDEQFF
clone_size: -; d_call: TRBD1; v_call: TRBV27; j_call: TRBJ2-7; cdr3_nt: TGTGCCAGCAGTCCCGGGACAGGGCTCGAGCAGTACTTC; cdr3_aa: CASSPGTGLEQYF
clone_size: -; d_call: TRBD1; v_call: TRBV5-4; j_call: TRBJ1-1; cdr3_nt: TGTGCCAGCAGCTTGGGGGGAGGGGGCAGGACTGAAGCTTTCTTT; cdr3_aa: CASSLGGGGRTEAFF
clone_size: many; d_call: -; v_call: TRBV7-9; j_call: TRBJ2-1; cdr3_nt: TGTGCCAGCACCTCAGGGGGGTATGAGCAGTTCTTC; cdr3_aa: CASTSGGYEQFF
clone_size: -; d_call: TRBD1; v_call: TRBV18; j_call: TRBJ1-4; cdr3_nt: TGTGCCAGCTCCACGACAGGGGGCCTACCTGAAAAACTGTTTTTT; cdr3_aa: CASSTTGGLPEKLFF
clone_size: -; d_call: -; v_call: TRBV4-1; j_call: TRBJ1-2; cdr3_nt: TGCGCCAGCAGCCAAGACCCGGGGTCGATGGGCTATGGCTACACCTTC; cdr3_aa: CASSQDPGSMGYGYTF
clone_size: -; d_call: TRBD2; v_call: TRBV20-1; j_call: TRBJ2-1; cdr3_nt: TGCAGTGCTGGACTAGCGGGGTTTCAGTTCTTC; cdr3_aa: CSAGLAGFQFF
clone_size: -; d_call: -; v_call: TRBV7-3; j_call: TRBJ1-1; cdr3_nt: TGTGCCAGCAGCTTAGGCACCAACACTGAAGCTTTCTTT; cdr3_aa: CASSLGTNTEAFF
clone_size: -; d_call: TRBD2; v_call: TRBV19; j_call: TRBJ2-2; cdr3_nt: TGTGCCAGTAGTATCGGCGGGAGAGTCACCGGGGAGCTGTTTTTT; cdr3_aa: CASSIGGRVTGELFF
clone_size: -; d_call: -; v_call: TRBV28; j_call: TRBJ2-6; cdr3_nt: TGTGCCAGCAGTTTTATTCAGACCAGCTCTGGGGCCAACGTCCTGACTTTC; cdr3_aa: CASSFIQTSSGANVLTF
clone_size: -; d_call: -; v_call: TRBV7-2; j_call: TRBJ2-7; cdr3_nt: TGTGCCAGCAGCTTTGCGGCTCCCTACGAGCAGTACTTC; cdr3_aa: CASSFAAPYEQYF
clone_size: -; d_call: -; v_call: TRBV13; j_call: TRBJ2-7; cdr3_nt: TGTGCCAGCAGTGACAAGGGGTCCCCCTCCGAGCAGTACTTC; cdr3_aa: CASSDKGSPSEQYF
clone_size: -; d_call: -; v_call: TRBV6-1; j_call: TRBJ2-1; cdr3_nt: TGTGCCAGCAGTGAAGCGGCGGTCTACAATGAGCAGTTCTTC; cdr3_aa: CASSEAAVYNEQFF
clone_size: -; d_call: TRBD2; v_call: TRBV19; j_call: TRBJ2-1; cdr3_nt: TGTGCCAGTAGTATATGGGAGGCGGGAGAGACAGCCATTAATGAGCAGTTCTTC; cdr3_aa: CASSIWEAGETAINEQFF
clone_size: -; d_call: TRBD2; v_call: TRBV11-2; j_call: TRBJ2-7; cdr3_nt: TGTGCCAGCAGCTTAGGTGCTAGCGGGATTAACGAGCAGTACTTC; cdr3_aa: CASSLGASGINEQYF
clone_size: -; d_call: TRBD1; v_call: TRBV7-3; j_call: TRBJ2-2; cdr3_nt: TGTGCCAGCAGCTTGGAGACAGGGAACGGGGAGCTGTTTTTT; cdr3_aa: CASSLETGNGELFF
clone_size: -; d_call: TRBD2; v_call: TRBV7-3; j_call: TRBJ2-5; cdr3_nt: TGTGCCAGCAGCCCCTTCTCTAGCGGGAACGGGGAGACCCAGTACTTC; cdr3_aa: CASSPFSSGNGETQYF
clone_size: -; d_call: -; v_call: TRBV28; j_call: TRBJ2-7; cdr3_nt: TGTGCCAGCAGGCCGCTAACGGGAGAGGCCTACGAGCAGTACTTC; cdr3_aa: CASRPLTGEAYEQYF
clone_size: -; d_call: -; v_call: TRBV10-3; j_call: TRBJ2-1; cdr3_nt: TGTGCCATCAGTGAGTGCAGGGGGGATGAGCAGTTCTTC; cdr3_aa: CAISECRGDEQFF
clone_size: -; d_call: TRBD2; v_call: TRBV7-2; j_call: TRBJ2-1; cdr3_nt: TGTGCCAGCAGCCTCACTAGCGGGACAGGCAATGAGCAGTTCTTC; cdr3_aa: CASSLTSGTGNEQFF
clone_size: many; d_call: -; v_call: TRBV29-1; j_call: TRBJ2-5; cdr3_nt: TGCAGCGTTGTAGGGCAGAGGTCGGAGACCCAGTACTTC; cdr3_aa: CSVVGQRSETQYF
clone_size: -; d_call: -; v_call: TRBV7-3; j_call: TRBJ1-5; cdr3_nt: TGTGCCAGCAGCTTAAGTGGGGATCAGCCCCAGCATTTT; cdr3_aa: CASSLSGDQPQHF
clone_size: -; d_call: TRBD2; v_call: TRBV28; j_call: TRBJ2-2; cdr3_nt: TGTGCCAGCAGGGGGACTAGACCTGCCGGGGAGCTGTTTTTT; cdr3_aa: CASRGTRPAGELFF
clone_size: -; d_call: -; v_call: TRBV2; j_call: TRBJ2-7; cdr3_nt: TGTGCCAGCCGCCCCGCGGGGGCTTTGTTCGAGCAGTACTTC; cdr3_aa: CASRPAGALFEQYF